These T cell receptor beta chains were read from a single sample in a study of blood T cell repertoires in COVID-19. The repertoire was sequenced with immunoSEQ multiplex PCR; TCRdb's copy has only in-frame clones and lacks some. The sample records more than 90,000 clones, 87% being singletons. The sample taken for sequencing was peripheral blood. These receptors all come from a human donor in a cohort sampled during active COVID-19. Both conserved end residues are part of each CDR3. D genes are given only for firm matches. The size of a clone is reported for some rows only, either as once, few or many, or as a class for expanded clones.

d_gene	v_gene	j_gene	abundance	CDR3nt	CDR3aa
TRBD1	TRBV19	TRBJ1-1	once	TGTGCCAGTAGTATAGGAACGTCGGGACAGAAGAACACTGAAGCTTTCTTT	CASSIGTSGQKNTEAFF
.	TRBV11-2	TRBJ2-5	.	TGTGCCAGCAGCCCCGAAGGGGCGGGGCGGACCCAGTACTTC	CASSPEGAGRTQYF
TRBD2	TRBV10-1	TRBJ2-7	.	TGCGCCAGCAGTGATTCCGGGACTAGTTCCTCCGAGCAGTACTTC	CASSDSGTSSSEQYF
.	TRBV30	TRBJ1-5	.	TGTGCCTGGAGTTCGGGGTCCAATCAGCCCCAGCATTTT	CAWSSGSNQPQHF
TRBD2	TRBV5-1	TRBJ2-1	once	TGCGCCAGCAGCTTTGACACTAGCGGAGGGAGGGAGCAGTTCTTC	CASSFDTSGGREQFF
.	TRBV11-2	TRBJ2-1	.	TGTGCCAGCAGCTTAGGGAAACTACTCGATGAGCAGTTCTTC	CASSLGKLLDEQFF
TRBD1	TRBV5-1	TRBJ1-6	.	TGCGCCAGCAGCCGGGACAGGGATTCACCCCTCCACTTT	CASSRDRDSPLHF
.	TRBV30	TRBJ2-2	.	TGTGCCTGGTATAAGGGACTTTCCACCGGGGAGCTGTTTTTT	CAWYKGLSTGELFF
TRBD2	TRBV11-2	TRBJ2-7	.	TGTGCCAGCAGCCCTAACGAGGGAGGACTAGCGGGCCAACGCGTCGCCTTC	CASSPNEGGLAGQRVAF
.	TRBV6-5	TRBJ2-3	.	TGTGCCAGCGCGGGACTTACAGATACGCAGTATTTT	CASAGLTDTQYF
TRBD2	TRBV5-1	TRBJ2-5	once	TGCGCCAGCAGCTTGGGGACTAGCGGGGCCCAAGAGACCCAGTACTTC	CASSLGTSGAQETQYF
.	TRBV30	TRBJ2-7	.	TGTGCCTCTGGCGAGGGTTGGTGGGAGCAGTACTTC	CASGEGWWEQYF
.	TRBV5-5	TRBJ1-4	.	TGTGCCAGCAGCCCGGTAGGGGGGGGTGAGGAAAAACTGTTTTTT	CASSPVGGGEEKLFF
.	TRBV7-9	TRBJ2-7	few	TGTGCCAGCAGCTTATCCAGCTACGAGCAGTACTTC	CASSLSSYEQYF
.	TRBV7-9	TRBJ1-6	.	TGTGCCAGCAGCCCTCAGGCGTCGGTTAATTCACCCCTCCACTTT	CASSPQASVNSPLHF
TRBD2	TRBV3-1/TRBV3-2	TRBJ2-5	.	TGTGCCAGCAGCACTATCGGGGGGGAGACCCAGTACTTC	CASSTIGGETQYF
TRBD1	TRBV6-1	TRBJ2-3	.	TGTGCCAGCAGTGATGGGACAGCACGGGGTTATACGCAGTATTTT	CASSDGTARGYTQYF
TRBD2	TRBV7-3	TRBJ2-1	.	TGTGCCAGCAGCCCCCATACTAGCGGGGGGCTTAATGAGCAGTTCTTC	CASSPHTSGGLNEQFF
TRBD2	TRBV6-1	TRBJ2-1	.	TGTGCCAGCAGTGAATCGGCGGGAGGAACCTACAATGAGCAGTTCTTC	CASSESAGGTYNEQFF
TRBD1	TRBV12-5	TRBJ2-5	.	TGTGCTAGTGGTTTGGTACGGACAGGGCTCGGAGAGACCCAGTACTTC	CASGLVRTGLGETQYF
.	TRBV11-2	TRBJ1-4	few	TGTGCCAGCAGCTTAGATCAAACGGGGTGGGAAAAACTGTTTTTT	CASSLDQTGWEKLFF
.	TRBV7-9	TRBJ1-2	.	TGTGCCAGCAGCTTACTCTCCGCTACGAGAGGCTACACCTTC	CASSLLSATRGYTF
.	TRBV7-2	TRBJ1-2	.	TGTGCCAGCAGCTTAGCACGGCAGAGCGTCTATGGCTACACCTTC	CASSLARQSVYGYTF
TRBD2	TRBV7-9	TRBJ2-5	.	TGTGCCAGCAGCCTAGCGGGGGGGCAAGAGACCCAGTACTTC	CASSLAGGQETQYF
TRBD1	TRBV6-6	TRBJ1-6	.	TGTGCCAGCAGTTACCCGACAGGGGAGCCCCTCCACTTT	CASSYPTGEPLHF
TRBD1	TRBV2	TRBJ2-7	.	TGTGCCAGCAGTGGGACAGGCAGGGGTAACGAGCAGTACTTC	CASSGTGRGNEQYF
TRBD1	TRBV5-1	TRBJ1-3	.	TGCGCCAGCAGCTCGGGAGGGACAGAAGGAAACACCATATATTTT	CASSSGGTEGNTIYF
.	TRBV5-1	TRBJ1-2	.	TGCGCCAGCAGCTTGGACGGACAGACCTATAACTATGGCTACACCTTC	CASSLDGQTYNYGYTF
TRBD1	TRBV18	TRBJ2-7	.	TGTGCCAGCTCACCAATATCCGGGACAGGGGCCGAGCAGTACTTC	CASSPISGTGAEQYF
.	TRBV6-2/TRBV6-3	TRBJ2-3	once	TGTGCCAGCAGTTACGAACTAGCCCCGCAGTATTTT	CASSYELAPQYF
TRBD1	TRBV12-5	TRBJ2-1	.	TGTGCTAGTGGTTTGGGGGGACAGAATAATGAGCAGTTCTTC	CASGLGGQNNEQFF
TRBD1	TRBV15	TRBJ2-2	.	TGTGCCACCAGTGGACAGGGGACCACCGGGGAGCTGTTTTTT	CATSGQGTTGELFF
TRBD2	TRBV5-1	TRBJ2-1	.	TGCGCCAGCAGCTTTGCGACTAGCTTATACAATGAGCAGTTCTTC	CASSFATSLYNEQFF
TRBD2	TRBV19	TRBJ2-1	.	TGTGCCAGTACCGTAGGGACTAGCGGGAGCAGTGAGCAGTTCTTC	CASTVGTSGSSEQFF
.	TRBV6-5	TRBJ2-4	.	TGTGCCAGCAGTTACTCACAGGGTTATCGAAACATTCAGTACTTC	CASSYSQGYRNIQYF